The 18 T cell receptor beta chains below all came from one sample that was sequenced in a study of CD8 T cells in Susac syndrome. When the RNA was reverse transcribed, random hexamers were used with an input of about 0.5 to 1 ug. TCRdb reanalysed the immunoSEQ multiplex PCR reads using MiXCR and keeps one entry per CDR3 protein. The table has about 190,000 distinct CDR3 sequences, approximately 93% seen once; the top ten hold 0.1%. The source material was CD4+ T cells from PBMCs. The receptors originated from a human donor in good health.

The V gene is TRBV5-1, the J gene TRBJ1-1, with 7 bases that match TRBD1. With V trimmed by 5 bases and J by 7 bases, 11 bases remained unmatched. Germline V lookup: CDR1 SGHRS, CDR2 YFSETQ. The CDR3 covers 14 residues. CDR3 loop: CASRLRGRGDEAFF. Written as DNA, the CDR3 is TGCGCCAGCAGGTTGAGGGGGCGAGGAGATGAAGCTTTCTTT.

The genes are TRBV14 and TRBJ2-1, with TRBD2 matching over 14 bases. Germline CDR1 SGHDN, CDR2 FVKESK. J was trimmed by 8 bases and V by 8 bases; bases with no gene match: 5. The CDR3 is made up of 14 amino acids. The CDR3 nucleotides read TGTGCCAGCCGACTAGCGGGGGGGAGTCATGAGCAGTTCTTC. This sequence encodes CASRLAGGSHEQFF.

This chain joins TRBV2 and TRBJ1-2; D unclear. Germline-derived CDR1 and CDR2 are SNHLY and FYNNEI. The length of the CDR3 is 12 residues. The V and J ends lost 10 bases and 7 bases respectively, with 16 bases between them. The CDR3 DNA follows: TGTGCCACAGAGTCGACTGTACCTGGCTACACCTTC. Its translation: CATESTVPGYTF.

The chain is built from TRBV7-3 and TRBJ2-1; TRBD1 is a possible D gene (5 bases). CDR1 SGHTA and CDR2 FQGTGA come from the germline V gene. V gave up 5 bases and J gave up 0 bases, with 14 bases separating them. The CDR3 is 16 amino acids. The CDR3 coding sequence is TGTGCCAGCAGCCCCGCAGGGATGAGCTCCTACAATGAGCAGTTCTTC. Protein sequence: CASSPAGMSSYNEQFF.

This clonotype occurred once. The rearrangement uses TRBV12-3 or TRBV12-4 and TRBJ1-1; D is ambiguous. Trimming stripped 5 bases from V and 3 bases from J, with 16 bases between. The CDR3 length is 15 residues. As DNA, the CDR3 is TGTGCCAGCAGTCGGACGCGGGTGTCCGACACTGAAGCTTTCTTT. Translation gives CASSRTRVSDTEAFF.

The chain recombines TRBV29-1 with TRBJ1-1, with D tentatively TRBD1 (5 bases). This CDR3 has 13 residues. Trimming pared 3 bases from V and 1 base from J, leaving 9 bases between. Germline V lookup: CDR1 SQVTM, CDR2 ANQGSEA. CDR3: CSVEGRANTEAFF. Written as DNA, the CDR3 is TGCAGCGTTGAGGGACGGGCGAACACTGAAGCTTTCTTT.

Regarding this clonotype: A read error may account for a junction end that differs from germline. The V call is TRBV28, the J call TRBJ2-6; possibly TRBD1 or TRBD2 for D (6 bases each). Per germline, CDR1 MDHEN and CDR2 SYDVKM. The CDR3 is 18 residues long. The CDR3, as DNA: TGTGCCAGCAGTTTTCGGGGGCTAGCCCTCTCTGGGGCCAACGTCCTGACCTTC. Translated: CASSFRGLALSGANVLTF.

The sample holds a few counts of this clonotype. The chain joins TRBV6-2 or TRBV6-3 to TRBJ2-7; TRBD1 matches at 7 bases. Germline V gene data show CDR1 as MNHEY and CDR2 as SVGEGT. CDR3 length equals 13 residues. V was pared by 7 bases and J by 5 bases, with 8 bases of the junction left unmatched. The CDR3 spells CASTYRGRDEQYV. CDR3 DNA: TGTGCCAGCACCTACAGGGGACGGGACGAGCAGTACGTC.

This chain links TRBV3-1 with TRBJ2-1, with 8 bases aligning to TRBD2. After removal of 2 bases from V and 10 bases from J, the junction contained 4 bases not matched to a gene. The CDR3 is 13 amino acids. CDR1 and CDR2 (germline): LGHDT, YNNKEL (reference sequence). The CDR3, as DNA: TGTGCCAGCAGCCAAAAAACGGGGGGGGAGCAGTTCTTC. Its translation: CASSQKTGGEQFF.

The CDR3 sequence is CASSDPPYGYTF. Here the CDR3 DNA reads TGTGCCAGCAGTGACCCTCCCTATGGCTACACCTTC. The chain has TRBV25-1 and TRBJ1-2; D call uncertain. Trimming shortened V by 3 bases and J by 4 bases, and 6 bases separated the two germline ends. Germline V gives CDR1 MGHDK, CDR2 SYGVNS. The CDR3 sequence is 12 residues long.

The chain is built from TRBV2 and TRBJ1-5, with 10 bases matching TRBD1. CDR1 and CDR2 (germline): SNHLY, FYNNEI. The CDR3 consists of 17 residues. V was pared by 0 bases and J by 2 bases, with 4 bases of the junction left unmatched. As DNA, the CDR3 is TGTGCCAGCAGTGAAGCGGGGACAGGGGACGGCAATCAGCCCCAGCATTTT. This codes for CASSEAGTGDGNQPQHF.

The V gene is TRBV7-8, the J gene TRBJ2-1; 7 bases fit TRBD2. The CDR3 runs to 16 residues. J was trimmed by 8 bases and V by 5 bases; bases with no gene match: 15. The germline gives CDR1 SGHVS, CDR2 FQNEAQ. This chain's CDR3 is CASSILPGLGGDEQFF. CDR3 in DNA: TGTGCCAGCAGCATCCTTCCCGGACTAGGAGGCGATGAGCAGTTCTTC.

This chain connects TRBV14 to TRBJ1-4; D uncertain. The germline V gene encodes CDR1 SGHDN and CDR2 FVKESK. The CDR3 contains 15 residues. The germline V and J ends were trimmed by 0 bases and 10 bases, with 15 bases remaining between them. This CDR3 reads CASSQDSHGEGKLFF. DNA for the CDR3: TGTGCCAGCAGCCAAGATTCACACGGAGAGGGAAAACTGTTTTTT.

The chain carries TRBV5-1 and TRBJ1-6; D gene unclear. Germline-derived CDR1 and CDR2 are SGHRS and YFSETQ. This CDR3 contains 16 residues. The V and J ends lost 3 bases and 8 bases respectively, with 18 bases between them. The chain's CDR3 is CASSWVAGASDSPLHF. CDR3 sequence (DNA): TGCGCCAGCAGCTGGGTGGCAGGCGCTTCGGATTCACCCCTCCACTTT.

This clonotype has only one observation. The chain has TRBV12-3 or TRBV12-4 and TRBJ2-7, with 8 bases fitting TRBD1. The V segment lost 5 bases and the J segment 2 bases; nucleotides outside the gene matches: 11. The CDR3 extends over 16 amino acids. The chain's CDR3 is CASSLTGQGSPYEQYF. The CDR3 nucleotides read TGTGCCAGCAGTCTCACCGGACAGGGATCCCCCTACGAGCAGTACTTC.

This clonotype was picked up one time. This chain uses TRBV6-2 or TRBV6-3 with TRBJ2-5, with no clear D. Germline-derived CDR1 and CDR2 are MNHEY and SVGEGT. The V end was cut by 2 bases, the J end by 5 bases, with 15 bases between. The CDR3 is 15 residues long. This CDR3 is CASSYRIYERETQYF. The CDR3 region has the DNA TGTGCCAGCAGTTACCGGATCTACGAGAGGGAGACCCAGTACTTC.

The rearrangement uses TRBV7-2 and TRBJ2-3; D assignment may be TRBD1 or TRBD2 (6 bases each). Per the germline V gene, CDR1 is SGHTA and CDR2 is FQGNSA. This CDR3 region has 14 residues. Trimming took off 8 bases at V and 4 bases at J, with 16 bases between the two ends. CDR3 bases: TGTGCCAGCTCGGGGGCCGGATATGCAGATACGCAGTATTTT. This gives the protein CASSGAGYADTQYF. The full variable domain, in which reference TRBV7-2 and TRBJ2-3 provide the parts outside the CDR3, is GAGVSQSPSNKVTEKGKDVELRCDPISGHTALYWYRQSLGQGLEFLIYFQGNSAPDKSGLPSDRFSAERTGGSVSTLTIQRTQQEDSAVYLCASSGAGYADTQYFGPGTRLTVL.

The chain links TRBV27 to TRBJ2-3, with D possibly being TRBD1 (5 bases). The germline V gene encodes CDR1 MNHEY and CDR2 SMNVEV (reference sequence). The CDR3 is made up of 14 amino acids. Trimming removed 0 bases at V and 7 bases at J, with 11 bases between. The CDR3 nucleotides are TGTGCCAGCAGTTTATCGGGCAGGGAAAATACGCAGTATTTT. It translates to CASSLSGRENTQYF.